The 31 T cell receptor beta chains given below trace back to one sample, sequenced in a study of blood T cell repertoires in COVID-19. Assay used: immunoSEQ multiplex PCR; TCRdb lists only in-frame clones, some missing. The sample has around 440,000 clones; approximately 88% are singletons. Input material: peripheral blood. Receptors originate from a woman in her forties or fifties with COVID-19, enrolled during active disease.

The rearrangement uses TRBV19 and TRBJ1-1; no firm D call. The CDR3 runs 13 residues. The V end was cut by 5 bases, the J end by 1 base, with 8 bases between. Germline CDR1 is LNHDA and CDR2 is SQIVND (reference sequence). This CDR3 is CASSPQWNTEAFF. The CDR3, as DNA: TGTGCCAGTAGTCCTCAGTGGAACACTGAAGCTTTCTTT.

The J gene is TRBJ2-6, the V gene TRBV21-1; the tabulated D call, TRBD1, remains unverified against the DNA. TRBV21-1 is noted as a pseudogene. This CDR3 region has 16 residues. For the CDR3, the DNA is TGTGCCAGCGCGGGACAGGGGGCATCTGGGGCCAACGTCCTGACTTTC. Its translation is CASAGQGASGANVLTF.

The chain combines TRBV20-1 with TRBJ1-2, with D unresolved. Germline V gene sequence: CDR1 DFQATT, CDR2 SNEGSKA (reference sequence). This CDR3 has 10 residues. The CDR3 DNA follows: TGCAAACCCGAAGAGGATGGCTACACCTTC. Translation: CKPEEDGYTF.

V is TRBV4-1 and J is TRBJ1-1; possibly TRBD1 for D (6 bases). Germline-derived CDR1 and CDR2 are MGHRA and YSYEKL. The CDR3 length is 14 residues. The V end was cut by 2 bases, the J end by 5 bases, with 12 bases between. The CDR3 loop reads CASSQWTEGTEAFF. The CDR3, as DNA: TGCGCCAGCAGCCAATGGACAGAGGGGACTGAAGCTTTCTTT.

This clone was found a few times. The genes are TRBV20-1 and TRBJ2-1; 7 bases line up with TRBD2. Per germline, CDR1 DFQATT and CDR2 SNEGSKA (reference sequence). The ends lost 7 bases at V and 4 bases at J; junction bases unmatched: 1. The CDR3 has 11 residues. CDR3 amino acids: CSGGGYNEQFF. The CDR3 coding sequence is TGCAGTGGGGGGGGTTACAATGAGCAGTTCTTC.

The chain couples TRBV19 to TRBJ2-1; 7 positions agree with TRBD1. In germline, CDR1 is LNHDA, CDR2 SQIVND (reference sequence). V shed 5 bases, J shed 2 bases, and the junction held 6 bases outside the gene matches. The CDR3 sequence is 15 residues long. CDR3 DNA sequence: TGTGCCAGTAGTCCTGACAGGGCCACCTACAATGAGCAGTTCTTC. The encoded protein is CASSPDRATYNEQFF. The full variable domain, completed using reference TRBV19 and TRBJ2-1, is DGGITQSPKYLFRKEGQNVTLSCEQNLNHDAMYWYRQDPGQGLRLIYYSQIVNDFQKGDIAEGYSVSREKKESFPLTVTSAQKNPTAFYLCASSPDRATYNEQFFGPGTRLTVL.

V usage is TRBV2 and J usage is TRBJ2-3, with TRBD2 matching 7 bases. CDR1 is SNHLY, CDR2 FYNNEI, per germline. J was trimmed by 2 bases and V by 2 bases; bases with no gene match: 4. There are 15 residues in the CDR3. In nucleotides, the CDR3 is TGTGCCAGCAGTGAATCGAGCGGGACCACAGATACGCAGTATTTT. Protein sequence: CASSESSGTTDTQYF.

The chain links TRBV29-1 to TRBJ2-7; TRBD1 agrees at 12 bases. CDR3 size: 16 residues. V trimming: 6 bases; J trimming: 7 bases; junction bases outside the gene matches: 16. Looked up from germline, CDR1 is SQVTM and CDR2 is ANQGSEA. DNA for the CDR3: TGCAGCGTCCAGGGGCAGGGGGGACAGGGGGCTTGGGAGCAGTACTTC. It yields the protein CSVQGQGGQGAWEQYF.

This clone showed up just a few times. This chain joins TRBV9 and TRBJ1-5; TRBD1 matches 10 bases. V was pared by 3 bases and J by 7 bases, with 7 bases of the junction left unmatched. Looked up from germline, CDR1 is SGDLS and CDR2 is YYNGEE. The CDR3 has 15 residues. The CDR3 DNA reads as TGTGCCAGCAGCGGAGGGGACAGGGGAGGCCAGCCCCAGCATTTT. This encodes CASSGGDRGGQPQHF. Filled out from reference TRBV9 and TRBJ1-5, the complete variable domain reads DSGVTQTPKHLITATGQRVTLRCSPRSGDLSVYWYQQSLDQGLQFLIQYYNGEERAKGNILERFSAQQFPDLHSELNLSSLELGDSALYFCASSGGDRGGQPQHFGDGTRLSIL.

This sequence joins TRBV7-8 and TRBJ2-3, with D maybe TRBD2 (7 bases). Germline loops: CDR1 SGHVS, CDR2 FQNEAQ. The CDR3 is 16 residues long. Trimming took off 1 base at V and 2 bases at J, with 13 bases between the two ends. The CDR3 region has the DNA TGTGCCAGCAGCTTAGTCCAAGGGGGGGACACAGATACGCAGTATTTT. Translated, it gives CASSLVQGGDTDTQYF.

The chain has TRBV10-3 and TRBJ2-5; TRBD1 aligns across 10 bases. Germline V gene data show CDR1 as ENHRY and CDR2 as SYGVKD. The CDR3 totals 14 residues. Losses at the gene ends were 5 bases for V and 2 bases for J; bases not matched to a gene: 2. DNA for the CDR3: TGTGCCATCAGTCCGGACAGGGGGCAAGAGACCCAGTACTTC. Its protein is CAISPDRGQETQYF.

This chain joins TRBV11-2 and TRBJ1-2; D is uncertain. Germline-derived CDR1 and CDR2 are SGHAT and FQNNGV. Trimming pared 1 base from V and 0 bases from J, leaving 6 bases between. The CDR3 totals 14 residues. Written as DNA, the CDR3 is TGTGCCAGCAGCTTAGGTCCGTCTAACTATGGCTACACCTTC. Translation: CASSLGPSNYGYTF.

This chain joins TRBV12-3 or TRBV12-4 and TRBJ1-1; maybe TRBD1 (5 bases). The length of the CDR3 is 13 residues. V lost 6 bases and J lost 4, with 12 bases in between. CDR3 nucleotide sequence: TGTGCCAGCAGAGGACAAGACTTCACTGAAGCTTTCTTT. Translating gives CASRGQDFTEAFF.

The chain is built from TRBV11-2 and TRBJ2-5, with 7 bases identical to TRBD1. Unmatched junction bases numbered 2, after V lost 6 bases and J lost 4 bases. The germline V gene has CDR1 SGHAT and CDR2 FQNNGV. The CDR3 spans 12 residues. In DNA form, the CDR3 reads TGTGCCAGCAGACGGACAGGAGAGACCCAGTACTTC. This encodes CASRRTGETQYF.

The DNA for the CDR3 is TGCAGCGTAGGGGAACCCCACGAGCAGTACTTC. Encoded protein: CSVGEPHEQYF. The chain combines TRBV29-1 with TRBJ2-7; possible D gene TRBD1, 5 bases. Germline loops: CDR1 SQVTM, CDR2 ANQGSEA. Trimming pared 6 bases from V and 5 bases from J, leaving 11 bases between. The CDR3 contains 11 residues.

This clone appeared once. The chain couples TRBV6-5 to TRBJ1-1; the D gene is possibly TRBD1 (6 bases). The CDR3 covers 13 residues. Trimming removed 6 bases from V and 5 bases from J, with 13 bases in between. Looked up from germline, CDR1 is MNHEY and CDR2 is SVGAGI. CDR3 in amino acids: CASSLQGRTEAFF. CDR3 coding DNA: TGTGCCAGCAGCCTACAGGGAAGGACTGAAGCTTTCTTT.

The gene calls are TRBV5-6 and TRBJ2-7; the match to TRBD1 covers 7 bases. The CDR3 spans 15 residues. The germline V gene has CDR1 SGHDT and CDR2 YYEEEE. V gave up 3 bases and J gave up 2 bases; unmatched junction bases: 8. CDR3 coding DNA: TGTGCCAGCAGCTCGATACCGGGACAGACCTACGAGCAGTACTTC. This encodes CASSSIPGQTYEQYF.

The chain carries TRBV11-3 and TRBJ2-3; 10 positions agree with TRBD2. Germline V gene sequence: CDR1 SGHNT, CDR2 YENEEA. The CDR3 is made up of 16 amino acids. The V and J ends lost 6 bases and 4 bases, in that order; junction bases with no gene match: 10. CDR3 loop: CASSFGAGGPSDTQYF. For the CDR3, the DNA is TGTGCCAGCAGTTTCGGAGCGGGGGGGCCCTCAGATACGCAGTATTTT.

A remark on this clone: The sample carries other DNA sequences with the same CDR3. V and J are TRBV20-1 and TRBJ1-1; TRBD1 might be the D (5 bases). Germline lookup yields CDR1 DFQATT and CDR2 SNEGSKA (reference sequence). The ends were cut back, 5 bases at V and 5 bases at J, with 9 bases in the middle. The CDR3 loop spans 11 amino acids. The CDR3: CSAGRGTEAFF. The CDR3 DNA reads as TGCAGTGCTGGGAGGGGTACTGAAGCTTTCTTT.

The rearrangement uses TRBV5-1 and TRBJ1-4, with D maybe TRBD1 (5 bases). The germline gives CDR1 SGHRS, CDR2 YFSETQ. The CDR3 contains 16 residues. V was pared by 7 bases and J by 0 bases, with 16 bases between. CDR3 sequence reads: CASGEDRDSTNEKLFF. The CDR3 DNA reads as TGCGCCAGCGGTGAAGACAGAGATTCAACTAATGAAAAACTGTTTTTT.

This rearrangement joins TRBV5-4 to TRBJ1-6, with a tentative D call TRBD1 (5 bases). The ends were cut back, 1 base at V and 6 bases at J, with 8 bases in the middle. This CDR3 is built from 14 residues. Germline V CDR1 and CDR2: SGHNT, YYREEE (reference sequence). The CDR3 bases are TGTGCCAGCAGCTTGAAAGGGGTTAATTCACCCCTCCACTTT. It translates to CASSLKGVNSPLHF. The entire variable domain, with the rest obtained from reference TRBV5-4 and TRBJ1-6, is as follows: ETGVTQSPTHLIKTRGQQVTLRCSSQSGHNTVSWYQQALGQGPQFIFQYYREEENGRGNFPPRFSGLQFPNYSSELNVNALELDDSALYLCASSLKGVNSPLHFGNGTRLTVT.

This chain links TRBV3-1 (or the pseudogene TRBV3-2) with TRBJ1-2; D gene uncertain. Trimming removed 0 bases at V and 0 bases at J, with 8 bases between. Germline-derived CDR1 and CDR2 are LGHDT and YNNKEL (reference sequence). This CDR3 comprises 15 residues. Here the CDR3 reads CASSQEVQSNYGYTF. Here the CDR3 DNA reads TGTGCCAGCAGCCAAGAGGTCCAGTCTAACTATGGCTACACCTTC.

The chain combines TRBV24-1 with TRBJ2-5; D not certain. The germline V and J ends were trimmed by 4 bases and 1 base, with 9 bases remaining between them. Germline lookup yields CDR1 KGHDR and CDR2 SFDVKD. This CDR3 is built from 14 residues. In DNA, the CDR3 is TGTGCCACCAGTGAACCGGGTTCCCAAGAGACCCAGTACTTC. Protein: CATSEPGSQETQYF.

The chain joins TRBV10-3 to TRBJ1-2; maybe TRBD1 (5 bases). The CDR3 runs 14 residues. Trimming took 5 bases from V and 0 from J, leaving 10 bases between them. The germline V gene encodes CDR1 ENHRY and CDR2 SYGVKD. The CDR3 region is CAISPGDSNYGYTF. CDR3 nucleotide sequence: TGTGCCATCAGTCCTGGGGACTCTAACTATGGCTACACCTTC.

This rearrangement joins TRBV7-9 to TRBJ2-1; tentative D call: TRBD1 (6 bases). With 8 bases removed from V and 2 bases from J, the gap between germline ends came to 22 bases. Germline CDR1 SEHNR, CDR2 FQNEAQ (reference sequence). This CDR3 is built from 17 residues. CDR3 amino acids: CASSPPHRVGPYNEQFF. DNA for the CDR3: TGTGCCAGCTCTCCCCCCCACAGGGTAGGCCCCTACAATGAGCAGTTCTTC. Supplemented by reference TRBV7-9 and TRBJ2-1, the full variable domain reads DTGVSQNPRHKITKRGQNVTFRCDPISEHNRLYWYRQTLGQGPEFLTYFQNEAQLEKSRLLSDRFSAERPKGSFSTLEIQRTEQGDSAMYLCASSPPHRVGPYNEQFFGPGTRLTVL.

The chain links TRBV9 to TRBJ2-7; 9 nucleotides align to TRBD2. V gave up 3 bases and J gave up 0 bases; unmatched junction bases: 4. CDR1 and CDR2 (germline): SGDLS, YYNGEE. There are 15 residues in the CDR3. The CDR3 DNA reads TGTGCCAGCAGCGAAGGACTAGCGAACTCCTACGAGCAGTACTTC. It encodes CASSEGLANSYEQYF.

This clone was detected a few times. This chain uses TRBV2 with TRBJ1-6; D is possibly TRBD1 (5 bases). Germline V lookup: CDR1 SNHLY, CDR2 FYNNEI. The CDR3 has 14 residues. V was trimmed by 3 bases and J by 10 bases, leaving 13 bases between them. In DNA, the CDR3 is TGTGCCAGCAGTGACAGGGCCGCGAGGTCACCCCTCCACTTT. It is translated as CASSDRAARSPLHF.

This rearrangement joins TRBV6-5 to TRBJ1-3, with 8 bases identical to TRBD1. This CDR3 comprises 13 residues. Germline V lookup: CDR1 MNHEY, CDR2 SVGAGI. Trimming took 4 bases from V and 8 from J; bases not matched to a gene: 4. CDR3 sequence (DNA): TGTGCCAGCAGTTCCGGACAGGGTCACACCATATATTTT. Residues: CASSSGQGHTIYF.

This rearrangement joins TRBV6-5 to TRBJ2-1; 11 nucleotides agree with TRBD2. Looked up from germline, CDR1 is MNHEY and CDR2 is SVGAGI. After removal of 6 bases from V and 7 bases from J, the junction contained 8 bases not matched to a gene. The CDR3 sequence is 15 residues long. The CDR3 reads CASSRSGGAGNEQFF. The CDR3 nucleotides read TGTGCCAGCAGCCGTAGCGGGGGGGCCGGGAATGAGCAGTTCTTC.

The chain uses TRBV9 and TRBJ2-5; 12 bases match TRBD2. The CDR3 totals 15 residues. J gave up 6 bases and V 3 bases, and 6 bases lay outside the gene matches. CDR1 is SGDLS, CDR2 YYNGEE, per germline. CDR3 nucleotides: TGTGCCAGCAGCGCCGCTAGCGGGGGGGCCAAGACCCAGTACTTC. Its protein is CASSAASGGAKTQYF.

This chain links TRBV15 with TRBJ2-2; D uncertain. The CDR3 is made up of 14 amino acids. Germline CDR1 is LNHNV and CDR2 is YYDKDF (reference sequence). The ends were cut back, 5 bases at V and 0 bases at J, with 7 bases in the middle. The CDR3 loop is CATSETSNTGELFF. The DNA of the CDR3 is TGTGCCACCAGCGAGACTTCGAACACCGGGGAGCTGTTTTTT.